This T cell receptor (beta chain) was recovered during a study of Ad26.COV2.S vaccination and SARS-CoV-2 variants. On the study more broadly: Doses of Ad26.COV2.S were injected into muscle once or twice, 56 days apart. Study-wide findings and caveats: Vaccine recipients had higher spike-specific TCR breadth than placebo recipients.

Comment on this clone: Its target is not known.

Per germline, CDR1 SEHNR and CDR2 FQNEAQ (reference sequence). This CDR3 contains 13 residues. Trimming removed 2 bases from V and 6 bases from J, with 8 bases in between. Profiling relied on immunoSEQ multiplex PCR, and the TCRdb table lists in-frame clones only, not all of them. The table lists 350,000 to 450,000 clones, 80% to 95% of them singletons, with around 1.7% in the top ten. The treatment: roughly 18 received Ad26.COV2.S at low or high dose, single or two shots; 5 received placebo; per-sample allocation not given. Sampling happened 63 days after the first vaccine or placebo injection. Within Boston, the person who donated was an adult of 18-55 years.

The sequencing here drew on peripheral blood, taken in a trial of Ad26.COV2.S vaccine versus placebo. The chain carries TRBV7-9 and TRBJ2-1; D gene unclear. This receptor was taken from a person aged 18 to 59 who received the Ad26.COV2.S COVID-19 vaccine or a placebo. The CDR3 reads CASSLSRRNEQFF. In nucleotides, the CDR3 is TGTGCCAGCAGCTTATCGCGGCGCAATGAGCAGTTCTTC.